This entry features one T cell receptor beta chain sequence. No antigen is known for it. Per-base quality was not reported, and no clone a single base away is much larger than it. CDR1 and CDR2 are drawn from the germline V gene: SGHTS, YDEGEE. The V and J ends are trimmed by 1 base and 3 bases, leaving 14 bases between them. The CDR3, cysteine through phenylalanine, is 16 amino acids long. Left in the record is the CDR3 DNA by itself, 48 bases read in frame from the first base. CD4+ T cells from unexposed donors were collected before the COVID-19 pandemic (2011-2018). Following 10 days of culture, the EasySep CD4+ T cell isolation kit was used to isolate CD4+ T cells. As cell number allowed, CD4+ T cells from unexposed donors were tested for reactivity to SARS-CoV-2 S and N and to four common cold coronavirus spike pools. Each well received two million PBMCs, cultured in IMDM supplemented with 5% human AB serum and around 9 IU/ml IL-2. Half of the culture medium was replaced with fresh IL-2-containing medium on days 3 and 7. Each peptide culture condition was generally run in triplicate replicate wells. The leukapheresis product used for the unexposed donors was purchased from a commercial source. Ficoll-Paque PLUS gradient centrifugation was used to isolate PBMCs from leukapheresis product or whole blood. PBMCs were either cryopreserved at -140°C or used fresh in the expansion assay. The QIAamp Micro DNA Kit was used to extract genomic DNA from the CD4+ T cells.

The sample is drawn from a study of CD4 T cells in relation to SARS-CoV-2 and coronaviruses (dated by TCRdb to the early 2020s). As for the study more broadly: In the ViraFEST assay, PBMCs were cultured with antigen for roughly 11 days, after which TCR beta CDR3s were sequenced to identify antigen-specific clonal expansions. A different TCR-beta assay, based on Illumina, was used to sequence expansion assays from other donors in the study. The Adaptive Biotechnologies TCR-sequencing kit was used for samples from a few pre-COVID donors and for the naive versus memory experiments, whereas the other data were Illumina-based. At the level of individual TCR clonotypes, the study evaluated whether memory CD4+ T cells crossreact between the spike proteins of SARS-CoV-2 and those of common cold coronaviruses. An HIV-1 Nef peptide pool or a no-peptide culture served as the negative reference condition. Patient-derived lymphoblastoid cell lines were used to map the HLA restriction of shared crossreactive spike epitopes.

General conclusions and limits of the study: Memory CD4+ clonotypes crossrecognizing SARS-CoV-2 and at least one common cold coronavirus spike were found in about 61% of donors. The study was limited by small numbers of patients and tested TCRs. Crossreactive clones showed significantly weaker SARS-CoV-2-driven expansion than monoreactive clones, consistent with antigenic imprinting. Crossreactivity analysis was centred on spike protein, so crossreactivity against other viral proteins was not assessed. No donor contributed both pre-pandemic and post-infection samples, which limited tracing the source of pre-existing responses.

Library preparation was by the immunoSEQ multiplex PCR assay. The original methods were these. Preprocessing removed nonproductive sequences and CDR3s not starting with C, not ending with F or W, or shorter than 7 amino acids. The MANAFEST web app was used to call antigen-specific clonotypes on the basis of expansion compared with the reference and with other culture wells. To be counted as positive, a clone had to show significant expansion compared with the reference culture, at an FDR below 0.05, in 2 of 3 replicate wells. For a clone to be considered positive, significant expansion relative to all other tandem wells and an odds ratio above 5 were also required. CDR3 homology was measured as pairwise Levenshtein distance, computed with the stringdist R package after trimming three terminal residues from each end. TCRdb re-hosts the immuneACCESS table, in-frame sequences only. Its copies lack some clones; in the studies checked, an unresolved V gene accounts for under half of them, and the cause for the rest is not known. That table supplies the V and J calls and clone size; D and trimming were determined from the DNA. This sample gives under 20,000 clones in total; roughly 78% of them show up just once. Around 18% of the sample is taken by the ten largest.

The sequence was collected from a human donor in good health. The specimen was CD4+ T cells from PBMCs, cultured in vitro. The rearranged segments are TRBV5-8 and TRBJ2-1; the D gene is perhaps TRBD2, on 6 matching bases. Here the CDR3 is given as CASSLLISGDYNEQFF. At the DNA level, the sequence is TGTGCCAGCAGCTTGTTGATTAGCGGAGACTACAATGAGCAGTTCTTC.